Shown below are 24 T cell receptor beta chains from a single sample sequenced in a study of CD8 T cells in Susac syndrome. A quantity of roughly 0.5 to 1 ug RNA underwent reverse transcription using random hexamers. TCRdb re-derived calls from the immunoSEQ multiplex PCR reads in MiXCR, one entry per CDR3 protein. The sample has 150,000 to 180,000 distinct CDR3 sequences; around 96% are singletons. Material for sequencing was CD4+ T cells from PBMCs. The receptors originated from a human donor with Susac syndrome.

This chain links TRBV7-9 with TRBJ1-6; 7 bases align to TRBD1. The CDR3 loop spans 19 amino acids. The J segment lost 6 bases and the V segment lost 4 bases, leaving 18 bases of the junction unmatched. CDR1 is SEHNR and CDR2 is FQNEAQ in the germline V gene (reference sequence). The CDR3 DNA follows: TGTGCCAGCAGCTACGGTCAAGGTCTAGGGGGCTTCAGTAATTCACCCCTCCACTTT. It yields the protein CASSYGQGLGGFSNSPLHF.

The chain has TRBV3-1 and TRBJ1-2; 7 bases match TRBD1. The CDR3 is 15 residues long. Germline trimming cut 0 bases from V and 6 bases from J; bases unmatched to any gene: 7. The germline gives CDR1 LGHDT, CDR2 YNNKEL (reference sequence). This CDR3 reads CASSQDFRGRDGYTF. The CDR3 DNA reads as TGTGCCAGCAGCCAAGACTTTAGGGGGCGCGATGGCTACACCTTC.

J is TRBJ1-2 and V is TRBV30, with no clear D. Germline values: CDR1 GTSNPN, CDR2 SVGIG (reference sequence). This CDR3 region has 13 residues. Trimming removed 3 bases at V and 3 bases at J, with 11 bases between. DNA of the CDR3: TGTGCCTGGAGGGGAACAATCCACTATGGCTACACCTTC. Protein product: CAWRGTIHYGYTF.

This clonotype appeared a single time. The chain couples TRBV29-1 to TRBJ1-1; D unresolved. The V end was cut by 2 bases, the J end by 4 bases, with 8 bases between. Germline-derived CDR1 and CDR2 are SQVTM and ANQGSEA. The CDR3 spans 12 residues. The CDR3 coding sequence is TGCAGCGTTGAAAGGTCCGCCACTGAAGCTTTCTTT. The encoded protein is CSVERSATEAFF.

J is TRBJ2-5 and V is TRBV15; 11 positions agree with TRBD2. Germline V gene sequence: CDR1 LNHNV, CDR2 YYDKDF (reference sequence). The CDR3 consists of 16 residues. Losses at the gene ends were 0 bases for V and 5 bases for J; bases not matched to a gene: 5. This CDR3 is CATSRDKGLAAETQYF. The DNA for the CDR3 is TGTGCCACCAGCAGAGATAAGGGACTAGCGGCGGAGACCCAGTACTTC. The variable domain in full, completed from reference TRBV15 and TRBJ2-5, reads DAMVIQNPRYQVTQFGKPVTLSCSQTLNHNVMYWYQQKSSQAPKLLFHYYDKDFNNEADTPDNFQSRRPNTSFCFLDIRSPGLGDTAMYLCATSRDKGLAAETQYFGPGTRLLVL.

This chain uses TRBV11-2 with TRBJ2-7; D ambiguous. The V and J ends lost 6 bases and 2 bases respectively, with 14 bases between them. The V gene's germline CDR1 is SGHAT and CDR2 FQNNGV. The CDR3 has 14 residues. The CDR3 coding sequence is TGTGCCAGCAGTCTCTCTCTACGGACCTACGAGCAGTACTTC. It translates to CASSLSLRTYEQYF. The full variable domain, with the rest looked up from reference TRBV11-2 and TRBJ2-7, is EAGVAQSPRYKIIEKRQSVAFWCNPISGHATLYWYQQILGQGPKLLIQFQNNGVVDDSQLPKDRFSAERLKGVDSTLKIQPAKLEDSAVYLCASSLSLRTYEQYFGPGTRLTVT.

This chain connects TRBV25-1 to TRBJ2-5; possibly TRBD1 for D (6 bases). CDR3 size: 14 residues. Germline lookup yields CDR1 MGHDK and CDR2 SYGVNS. Trimming cost V 3 bases and J 5 bases, with 13 bases left between them. The CDR3 protein is CASSEYRAAETQYF. The CDR3 DNA follows: TGTGCCAGCAGTGAGTACAGGGCGGCCGAGACCCAGTACTTC. The full variable domain, completed using reference TRBV25-1 and TRBJ2-5, is EADIYQTPRYLVIGTGKKITLECSQTMGHDKMYWYQQDPGMELHLIHYSYGVNSTEKGDLSSESTVSRIRTEHFPLTLESARPSHTSQYLCASSEYRAAETQYFGPGTRLLVL.

This chain connects TRBV12-5 to TRBJ2-7; 12 bases match TRBD2. V lost 6 bases and J lost 3; bases outside the gene matches: 9. CDR1 and CDR2 from the germline V gene are LGHNT and FRNRAP. The CDR3 consists of 16 residues. CDR3 coding DNA: TGTGCTAGTGGCCAAACCCAGACTAGCGGGGGCTACGAGCAGTACTTC. Encoded protein: CASGQTQTSGGYEQYF.

This chain uses TRBV20-1 with TRBJ1-2; 7 bases fit TRBD1. Germline V gives CDR1 DFQATT, CDR2 SNEGSKA (reference sequence). V shed 4 bases, J shed 4 bases, and the junction held 12 bases outside the gene matches. This CDR3 comprises 15 residues. The CDR3 sequence is CSAMVPTTGFYGYTF. In DNA, the CDR3 is TGCAGTGCTATGGTTCCGACGACAGGGTTCTATGGCTACACCTTC.

V usage is TRBV5-4 and J usage is TRBJ2-1; 10 bases map to TRBD2. Trimming took 5 bases from V and 7 from J; bases not matched to a gene: 3. The CDR3 consists of 13 residues. Germline V gene sequence: CDR1 SGHNT, CDR2 YYREEE (reference sequence). As DNA, the CDR3 is TGTGCCAGCAGGGGACTAGCGAGGAATGAGCAGTTCTTC. It yields the protein CASRGLARNEQFF.

V usage is TRBV29-1 and J usage is TRBJ2-7; a weak D match, TRBD2 (5 bases). Trimming stripped 4 bases from V and 2 bases from J, with 9 bases between. The CDR3 is made up of 12 amino acids. Per the germline V gene, CDR1 is SQVTM and CDR2 is ANQGSEA. The DNA for the CDR3 is TGCAGCGTTGCGTCCGGGGCCTACGAGCAGTACTTC. This gives the protein CSVASGAYEQYF.

CDR3 residues: CASSSTQGHNPYEQYF. The CDR3 bases are TGTGCCAGCTCCTCAACACAGGGTCACAATCCCTACGAGCAGTACTTC. The V call is TRBV18, the J call TRBJ2-7; perhaps TRBD1 as D (6 bases). Germline CDR1 is KGHSH and CDR2 is LQKENI. V was cut by 6 bases and J by 2 bases, with 20 bases left in between. This CDR3 is built from 16 residues.

The V call is TRBV2, the J call TRBJ2-2; D is unclear. The CDR3 is 15 amino acids. From germline, CDR1 is SNHLY and CDR2 FYNNEI. The ends were cut back, 1 base at V and 5 bases at J, with 11 bases in the middle. CDR3 DNA sequence: TGTGCCAGCAGTGAAGAACGGGCTGGGACCGGGGAGCTGTTTTTT. This codes for CASSEERAGTGELFF.

The J gene is TRBJ2-1, the V gene TRBV2, with D maybe TRBD1 (5 bases). Trimming pared 1 base from V and 4 bases from J, leaving 11 bases between. The germline CDR1 and CDR2 sequences are SNHLY and FYNNEI. The CDR3 sequence is 15 residues long. The CDR3 is CASSEVRTIYNEQFF. CDR3 in DNA: TGTGCCAGCAGTGAAGTCAGGACAATTTACAATGAGCAGTTCTTC.

The chain is built from TRBV3-1 and TRBJ2-2; D is possibly TRBD1 (6 bases). The V and J ends lost 8 bases and 0 bases respectively, with 13 bases between them. This CDR3 region has 15 residues. The V gene's germline CDR1 is LGHDT and CDR2 YNNKEL (reference sequence). In DNA form, the CDR3 reads TGTGCCAGCCACCTTACAGGGCCGAACACCGGGGAGCTGTTTTTT. This translates into CASHLTGPNTGELFF.

This chain uses TRBV29-1 with TRBJ2-7, with 9 bases fitting TRBD2. After removal of 4 bases from V and 3 bases from J, the junction contained 4 bases not matched to a gene. There are 13 residues in the CDR3. Per the germline V gene, CDR1 is SQVTM and CDR2 is ANQGSEA. The CDR3: CSVGAGGRYEQYF. In DNA, the CDR3 is TGCAGCGTTGGGGCGGGGGGGCGCTACGAGCAGTACTTC.

This clonotype was recorded only once. V and J are TRBV7-2 and TRBJ2-1, with 9 bases aligning to TRBD2. J gave up 8 bases and V 1 base, and 6 bases lay outside the gene matches. CDR3 size: 15 residues. Germline V gene sequence: CDR1 SGHTA, CDR2 FQGNSA. The CDR3 DNA reads as TGTGCCAGCAGCTTAGGCGGGGGGGCCTTGGATGAGCAGTTCTTC. It specifies CASSLGGGALDEQFF. Based on the CDR3 plus reference TRBV7-2 and TRBJ2-1, the full variable domain is GAGVSQSPSNKVTEKGKDVELRCDPISGHTALYWYRQSLGQGLEFLIYFQGNSAPDKSGLPSDRFSAERTGGSVSTLTIQRTQQEDSAVYLCASSLGGGALDEQFFGPGTRLTVL.

The rearrangement joins TRBV3-1 to TRBJ2-5; D might be TRBD1 or TRBD2, each matching 6 bases. The CDR3 spans 19 residues. The germline CDR1 and CDR2 sequences are LGHDT and YNNKEL (reference sequence). V was pared by 0 bases and J by 4 bases, with 24 bases between. The CDR3 here is CASSQDQLIKSGAIETQYF. The CDR3 region has the DNA TGTGCCAGCAGCCAAGATCAGTTAATAAAGTCGGGGGCGATAGAGACCCAGTACTTC.

The chain links TRBV3-1 to TRBJ1-1; weak D call: TRBD1 (6 bases). The ends were cut back, 4 bases at V and 5 bases at J, with 17 bases in the middle. This CDR3 region has 15 residues. Germline values: CDR1 LGHDT, CDR2 YNNKEL (reference sequence). CDR3 loop: CASSLSGSRGTEAFF. CDR3 DNA sequence: TGTGCCAGCAGCCTCTCAGGGAGCAGGGGAACTGAAGCTTTCTTT.

V gene TRBV5-6 combines with J gene TRBJ2-7, with D uncertain. V gave up 0 bases and J gave up 0 bases, with 7 bases separating them. Germline V gives CDR1 SGHDT, CDR2 YYEEEE. This CDR3 has 14 amino acids. The CDR3 loop reads CASSLGMLSYEQYF. The CDR3 bases are TGTGCCAGCAGCTTGGGGATGCTCTCCTACGAGCAGTACTTC.

The gene calls are TRBV7-8 and TRBJ1-5, with D hard to call. Germline CDR1 and CDR2: SGHVS and FQNEAQ. The CDR3 is 13 amino acids. Trimming cost V 5 bases and J 9 bases, with 14 bases left between them. CDR3 protein: CASSPDGFRPQHF. CDR3 coding DNA: TGTGCCAGCAGCCCAGACGGGTTTCGGCCCCAGCATTTT.

V gene TRBV5-8 combines with J gene TRBJ2-1; 11 positions match TRBD2. The V segment lost 0 bases and the J segment 7 bases; nucleotides outside the gene matches: 9. CDR3 length: 17 residues. From germline, CDR1 is SGHTS and CDR2 YDEGEE. DNA of the CDR3: TGTGCCAGCAGCTTGGGGTTTCTAGCGGGGGGCCGGAATGAGCAGTTCTTC. This sequence encodes CASSLGFLAGGRNEQFF.

In DNA form, the CDR3 reads TGCAGTGCCCAGACAGGGTCCTCCTACGAGCAGTACTTC. Translation gives CSAQTGSSYEQYF. The chain employs TRBV20-1 and TRBJ2-7; TRBD1 matches 7 bases. The length of the CDR3 is 13 residues. From germline, CDR1 is DFQATT and CDR2 SNEGSKA (reference sequence). The J segment lost 0 bases and the V segment lost 6 bases, leaving 5 bases of the junction unmatched.

Only one count was recorded for this clonotype. This rearrangement joins TRBV9 to TRBJ2-1, with D tentatively TRBD1 (5 bases). The CDR3 is made up of 13 amino acids. Trimming removed 4 bases from V and 5 bases from J, with 10 bases in between. Germline V gene data show CDR1 as SGDLS and CDR2 as YYNGEE. The CDR3 region has the DNA TGTGCCAGCAGCAAGGACATAAACAATGAGCAGTTCTTC. The encoded protein is CASSKDINNEQFF. The whole variable domain, filled in from reference TRBV9 and TRBJ2-1, reads DSGVTQTPKHLITATGQRVTLRCSPRSGDLSVYWYQQSLDQGLQFLIQYYNGEERAKGNILERFSAQQFPDLHSELNLSSLELGDSALYFCASSKDINNEQFFGPGTRLTVL.